The sample holds one count of the clone carrying this TCR beta chain. Positive CCR7 selection of CD45RO-negative cells yielded the naive CD8 cells, and terminally differentiated effector memory CD45RA+ cells were excluded. TCRdb's table, derived via immunoSEQ multiplex PCR, lists solely in-frame clones and lacks some. The profile shows 650,000 to 800,000 clones, about 91% of them singletons. This entry comes from a study of shared clonotypes between healthy human individuals. The CDR3 totals 14 residues. Germline CDR1 SGHVS, CDR2 FQNEAQ. Between the trimmed V and J ends, which lost 10 bases and 1 base, there was a span of 15 bases.

The receptor's source is a man in his thirties or forties in good health. The sequencing sample was made of naive CD8+ T cells sorted from blood. The chain links TRBV7-8 to TRBJ2-3; D possibly corresponds to TRBD2 (6 bases). The CDR3 protein is CATISLAGTDTQYF. CDR3 DNA sequence: TGTGCCACAATAAGCTTAGCGGGCACAGATACGCAGTATTTT. The whole variable domain, remainder taken from reference TRBV7-8 and TRBJ2-3, is GAGVSQSPRYKVAKRGQDVALRCDPISGHVSLFWYQQALGQGPEFLTYFQNEAQLDKSGLPSDRFFAERPEGSVSTLKIQRTQQEDSAVYLCATISLAGTDTQYFGPGTRLTVL.